This TCR beta chain was captured in a study of low-dose radiotherapy and immunotherapy resistance in tumors. Primers targeting TRAV and TRBV primed first-strand cDNA, covering alpha and beta chains. The TCRs were subjected to amplification over around 18 PCR cycles employing a constant-region primer in conjunction with a V-primer adapter. MiXCR was run by TCRdb on the reads, yielding one entry per CDR3 protein. The table includes 100,000 or so distinct CDR3 sequences, less than 25% detected once. Time point defined: after trial treatment. The treatment denotes: LDRT plus nivolumab, ipilimumab, low-dose cyclophosphamide and aspirin (RACIN trial). The V and J ends lost 4 bases and 4 bases, in that order; junction bases with no gene match: 18. Germline V gene lookup returns CDR1 LNHNV and CDR2 YYDKDF (reference sequence). The CDR3 is 18 amino acids. This clonotype was observed many times.

The sequence derives from a male donor with prostate cancer. V is TRBV15 and J is TRBJ1-1; 7 nucleotides align to TRBD1. The sequenced sample was PBMCs, obtained after low-dose radiotherapy plus immunotherapy. The CDR3 reads CATSKGTARITRGTEAFF. The CDR3 DNA reads TGTGCCACCAGCAAGGGGACAGCCCGGATAACAAGGGGCACTGAAGCTTTCTTT.